This TCR beta chain was identified in a study of CD8+CD57+ T cells in acquired aplastic anemia. Overall study: Across the sorted CD4+ and CD8+ cells, DNA amounts averaged approximately 3 ug. Healthy donors yielded 9 million to 14 million CD4+ cell reads on average. General study findings and limits: Patients had approximately 29 CD8+ CDR3 sequences in common with controls (the shared set). Simpson's diversity of CD8+ cells was not significantly different in patients compared with controls.

CDR3 and TCR beta VDJ profiling relied on genomic DNA as the template. TCRdb recomputed calls from the reads with MiXCR, one row per CDR3 protein. Here the sample spans about 190,000 distinct CDR3 sequences, 50% to 55% being singletons. Trimming shortened V by 5 bases and J by 7 bases, and 18 bases separated the two germline ends. The germline V gene encodes CDR1 LNHDA and CDR2 SQIVND (reference sequence). The CDR3 is 15 residues long. In the case of this clonotype: Its antigen is still unknown.

Sequencing used sorted CD4+, CD8+, or CD8+CD57+ T cells (not recorded which) from PBMCs. The rearrangement uses TRBV19 and TRBJ2-1, with D tentatively TRBD1 (7 bases). The clonotype was recovered from a human donor in good health, serving as a control. CDR3 protein: CASSPDRAGGNEQFF. CDR3 DNA sequence: TGTGCCAGTAGTCCAGACAGGGCTGGGGGGAATGAGCAGTTCTTC.